The source of this TCR beta chain is a study of radiotherapy plus CTLA-4 blockade in lung cancer. As to this clone: Its antigen is currently unknown.

Study-level results: The study found tumor-derived TCR clones expanded in blood after radiotherapy plus ipilimumab.

The CDR3 consists of 13 residues. Trimming cost V 4 bases and J 7 bases, with 14 bases left between them. Germline-derived CDR1 and CDR2 are SGDLS and YYNGEE. Assay used: immunoSEQ multiplex PCR; TCRdb lists only in-frame clones, some missing. This sample has around 53,000 clones, with less than 90% found just once. The sample consisted of peripheral blood, taken from a patient treated with radiotherapy plus ipilimumab. V and J are TRBV9 and TRBJ1-1; the D is unclear. The TCR comes from a human donor with non-small cell lung cancer that progressed on radiotherapy plus ipilimumab. Some clones in this sample may be carry-over from other donors' samples. The CDR3 bases are TGTGCCAGCAGCTCCCCCGGAGTTGGTGAAGCTTTCTTT. It yields the protein CASSSPGVGEAFF.